This T cell receptor (beta chain) was documented in a study of OX40 agonist ivuxolimab in advanced cancers. Study-level points and caveats: Clonal expansion among partial responders at 0.1-3.0 mg/kg ranked near the lowest.

The CDR3 covers 15 residues. The ends lost 2 bases at V and 6 bases at J; junction bases unmatched: 3. The V gene's germline CDR1 is MNHNY and CDR2 SVGAGI (reference sequence). Concerning this clone: Antigen unknown.

Using immunoSEQ multiplex PCR, the repertoire was profiled, and TCRdb retains in-frame clones only, with some absent. The sample includes over 65,000 clones, about 84% of them seen just once. The V and J genes are TRBV6-6 and TRBJ1-4; 10 bases agree with TRBD1. Specimen: CD4+ or CD8+ T cells sorted from blood, collected in a trial of the OX40 agonist ivuxolimab. This clonotype originated in an adult with an advanced solid tumor such as melanoma, head and neck, liver or kidney cancer. CDR3 region: CASSYAGTGDEKLFF. The CDR3 region has the DNA TGTGCCAGCAGTTACGCCGGGACAGGGGATGAAAAACTGTTTTTT.